These 19 T cell receptor beta chains came from one sample sequenced in a study of human T cells and chemical hapten exposure. Time point denoted: patch test 3, about 24 weeks after DPC sensitization. Noted treatment: therapeutic diphenylcyclopropenone sensitization with weekly scalp DPC. Using its own MiXCR run on the RACE reads, TCRdb lists one record per CDR3 protein. The sample contains 100,000 or so distinct CDR3 sequences, 30% to 35% of which appear only once. Sample: whole blood, taken in connection with sensitization to the hapten diphenylcyclopropenone (DPC). These receptors were taken from a man aged 35 to 55 with alopecia areata. Some clones in this sample may be carry-over from other donors' samples.

The chain carries TRBV6-2 or TRBV6-3 and TRBJ2-3, with D possibly TRBD2 on 5 matching bases. The length of the CDR3 is 14 residues. Deletions cut 7 bases from V and 0 bases from J, with 11 bases between. Per germline, CDR1 MNHEY and CDR2 SVGEGT. This CDR3 reads CASNPEGSTDTQYF. CDR3 sequence (DNA): TGTGCCAGCAACCCCGAGGGTAGCACAGATACGCAGTATTTT.

This clonotype was picked up a small number of times. The CDR3 spells CASSFYPSQETQYF. DNA of the CDR3: TGTGCCAGCAGCTTCTACCCCAGCCAGGAGACCCAGTACTTC. This rearrangement joins TRBV7-2 to TRBJ2-5; no definite D call. The germline V and J ends were trimmed by 3 bases and 5 bases, with 13 bases remaining between them. The CDR3 sequence is 14 residues long. CDR1 and CDR2 from the germline V gene are SGHTA and FQGNSA.

The chain carries TRBV2 and TRBJ2-1; no definite D call. This CDR3 is built from 13 residues. Germline V gives CDR1 SNHLY, CDR2 FYNNEI. Trimming stripped 6 bases from V and 3 bases from J, with 9 bases between. The CDR3 nucleotides read TGTGCCAGCAGGTTGAACAGCTACAATGAGCAGTTCTTC. It is translated as CASRLNSYNEQFF.

V is TRBV7-2 and J is TRBJ2-3; D is uncertain. The CDR3 has 14 residues. The V end was cut by 4 bases, the J end by 1 base, with 9 bases between. Per germline, CDR1 SGHTA and CDR2 FQGNSA. The CDR3 DNA sequence: TGTGCCAGCAGCTACCAGCTTCGCACAGATACGCAGTATTTT. Amino acids: CASSYQLRTDTQYF.

This chain links TRBV20-1 with TRBJ2-1; 13 bases fit TRBD2. This CDR3 is 17 amino acids long. Germline V CDR1 and CDR2: DFQATT, SNEGSKA (reference sequence). The junction had 5 bases not matched to a gene; V was cut back by 3 bases and J by 0 bases. This chain's CDR3 is CSARSRTSGSSYNEQFF. As DNA, the CDR3 is TGCAGTGCTAGGTCGCGGACTAGCGGGAGCTCCTACAATGAGCAGTTCTTC.

The V and J genes are TRBV6-2 or TRBV6-3 and TRBJ1-1; D unclear. This CDR3 is 13 amino acids long. V lost 2 bases, J lost 7 bases, and 11 bases lay in between. The germline CDR1 and CDR2 sequences are MNHEY and SVGEGT. CDR3 amino acids: CASSYIGRGEAFF. DNA of the CDR3: TGTGCCAGCAGTTACATCGGACGGGGTGAAGCTTTCTTT.

This clonotype has more than one count but fewer than ten. This chain uses TRBV12-3 or TRBV12-4 with TRBJ1-5; D remains unclear. The CDR3 sequence is 14 residues long. Trimming shortened V by 4 bases and J by 4 bases, and 11 bases separated the two germline ends. The CDR3 sequence: CASSSSGRNQPQHF. CDR3 DNA sequence: TGTGCCAGCAGTTCCTCCGGGCGAAATCAGCCCCAGCATTTT.

This clonotype was seen only a few times. The chain carries TRBV3-1 and TRBJ2-6, with D tentatively TRBD2 (6 bases). The germline CDR1 and CDR2 sequences are LGHDT and YNNKEL (reference sequence). The CDR3 has 17 residues. V was clipped by 0 bases and J by 1 base, with 10 bases between them. CDR3 DNA: TGTGCCAGCAGCCAAGAGGGCGGGGTTTCTGGGGCCAACGTCCTGACTTTC. Its translation: CASSQEGGVSGANVLTF. The full variable domain, with the rest looked up from reference TRBV3-1 and TRBJ2-6, is DTAVSQTPKYLVTQMGNDKSIKCEQNLGHDTMYWYKQDSKKFLKIMFSYNNKELIINETVPNRFSPKSPDKAHLNLHINSLELGDSAVYFCASSQEGGVSGANVLTFGAGSRLTVL.

This clonotype turned up a few times. The chain joins TRBV6-2 or TRBV6-3 to TRBJ2-7, with D unresolved. Trimming took off 7 bases at V and 3 bases at J, with 16 bases between the two ends. The CDR3 has 14 residues. The germline gives CDR1 MNHEY, CDR2 SVGEGT. Written as DNA, the CDR3 is TGTGCCAGCACTCCTCACAAGGCGAACTACGAGCAGTACTTC. Translation gives CASTPHKANYEQYF.

This clonotype was seen more than once but under ten times. The chain recombines TRBV29-1 with TRBJ1-2; the D is unclear. Trimming left V 0 bases short and J 2 bases short, with 10 bases between. The CDR3 contains 14 residues. Germline V gene lookup returns CDR1 SQVTM and CDR2 ANQGSEA. The CDR3 sequence is CSVEDRQTNYGYTF. The DNA of the CDR3 is TGCAGCGTTGAAGATCGCCAGACAAACTATGGCTACACCTTC.

The chain uses TRBV7-3 and TRBJ2-3; 9 bases match TRBD2. Germline V gene lookup returns CDR1 SGHTA and CDR2 FQGTGA. With 3 bases clipped from V and 4 bases from J, the junction kept 5 bases outside the gene matches. The CDR3 has 15 residues. The CDR3 DNA sequence: TGTGCCAGCAGCTTTATAGCGGGAGTGCCAGATACGCAGTATTTT. It yields the protein CASSFIAGVPDTQYF.

V usage is TRBV10-3 and J usage is TRBJ1-1; tentatively, D is TRBD1 (5 bases). CDR1 is ENHRY and CDR2 is SYGVKD in the germline V gene. V shed 3 bases and J shed 8 bases, with 13 bases lying between them. This CDR3 has 13 residues. CDR3 bases: TGTGCCATCAGTGACGGTTTGGAGGGGGAAGCTTTCTTT. Amino acid sequence: CAISDGLEGEAFF.

This clonotype showed up just a few times. This chain joins TRBV12-3 or TRBV12-4 and TRBJ1-1; possible D gene TRBD1, 6 bases. V lost 3 bases to trimming and J lost 5 bases, with 10 bases between them. The CDR3 runs to 13 residues. The CDR3 protein is CASSFTGRTEAFF. CDR3 DNA: TGTGCCAGCAGTTTTACAGGGCGGACTGAAGCTTTCTTT.

This clonotype was seen at least ten times. The V gene is TRBV6-2 or TRBV6-3, the J gene TRBJ1-1; 7 nucleotides align to TRBD1. CDR3 length equals 18 residues. The J segment lost 1 base and the V segment lost 2 bases, leaving 13 bases of the junction unmatched. Germline assignment: CDR1 MNHEY and CDR2 SVGEGT. Here the CDR3 DNA reads TGTGCCAGCAGTTACGGGGGACTGAAGGGGGCGAAGAACACTGAAGCTTTCTTT. Translating gives CASSYGGLKGAKNTEAFF.

The rearrangement uses TRBV20-1 and TRBJ2-1; tentative D call: TRBD2 (5 bases). Germline CDR1 and CDR2: DFQATT and SNEGSKA (reference sequence). The CDR3 is made up of 13 amino acids. Deletions cut 0 bases from V and 4 bases from J, with 7 bases between. In nucleotides, the CDR3 is TGCAGTGCTAGAGATTCGGGGTACAATGAGCAGTTCTTC. It is translated as CSARDSGYNEQFF.

This chain links TRBV5-6 with TRBJ1-3; TRBD1 might be the D (6 bases). The CDR3 is 16 amino acids. Germline V gene data show CDR1 as SGHDT and CDR2 as YYEEEE. The V gene lost 4 bases and the J gene lost 0 bases, with 14 bases spanning the gap. The CDR3 loop is CASSGRQVSSGNTIYF. The CDR3 nucleotides read TGTGCCAGCAGCGGAAGACAGGTCAGCTCTGGAAACACCATATATTTT.

The chain carries TRBV7-9 and TRBJ2-7; D possibly matches TRBD1 or TRBD2 (7 bases each). Trimming removed 4 bases from V and 12 bases from J, with 19 bases in between. This CDR3 comprises 13 residues. Germline CDR1 is SEHNR and CDR2 is FQNEAQ (reference sequence). The CDR3: CASSYGTGEGLYV. CDR3 nucleotides: TGTGCCAGCAGCTACGGAACAGGGGAGGGCCTGTACGTC.

The V and J genes are TRBV10-3 and TRBJ2-3; D gene unclear. CDR3 size: 16 residues. Deletions cut 0 bases from V and 4 bases from J, with 14 bases between. The V gene's germline CDR1 is ENHRY and CDR2 SYGVKD. CDR3 sequence (DNA): TGTGCCATCAGTGAGTCGAGCACTCGCCCCGCAGATACGCAGTATTTT. It is translated as CAISESSTRPADTQYF.

The rearrangement uses TRBV28 and TRBJ1-2; 8 positions agree with TRBD1. V was pared by 1 base and J by 4 bases, with 5 bases of the junction left unmatched. This CDR3 region has 15 residues. Germline V lookup: CDR1 MDHEN, CDR2 SYDVKM. CDR3 DNA sequence: TGTGCCAGCAGTTTATTATCAGGGGGCGGCTATGGCTACACCTTC. It yields the protein CASSLLSGGGYGYTF.